This T cell receptor (beta chain) was identified during a study of blood T cells in healthy people across ages. Per germline, CDR1 SQVTM and CDR2 ANQGSEA. CDR3 size: 13 residues. V dropped 2 bases and J dropped 4 bases, with 11 bases sitting between them. PCR was performed a second time for about 6 to 12 cycles using a sample-barcoded 5' primer and a J-beta primer mix. Each cDNA was tagged by a template-switch adaptor containing 12 random nucleotides. One entry per CDR3 protein results from TCRdb running MiXCR on the 5' RACE reads. The table records under 1,100,000 distinct CDR3 sequences, under 30% of them present only once. Ten or more counts support this clonotype. The same data also contributed to another study, on T cells of mothers and their children. From that second work: Whatever RNA was extracted went entirely into cDNA synthesis, at roughly 1.6 ug per 15 ul.

The chain is built from TRBV29-1 and TRBJ2-5; D possibly uses TRBD1 or TRBD2 (5 bases each). Sample: blood. The sequence was obtained from a girl aged 2 to 9 in good health. CDR3 coding DNA: TGCAGCGTTGAACAGGCTGGGGGAGAGACCCAGTACTTC. Its protein is CSVEQAGGETQYF.